This is a list of T cell receptor beta chains from one sample in a study of blood T cell repertoires in COVID-19. Generated by immunoSEQ multiplex PCR, the TCRdb table keeps only in-frame clones and is missing some. The sample contains roughly 36,000 clones, roughly 90% of which appear only once. The sample consisted of peripheral blood. These receptors originate from a man between 60 and 75 years old with active or convalescent COVID-19. The CDR3 runs from the conserved cysteine through the conserved F or W. The order of the fields is D gene, V gene, clone size, J gene, CDR3 DNA, CDR3 protein. D genes are given only for firm matches. Expanded clones are given a class, and other clones once, few, many or no size at all.

>-|TRBV7-2|-|TRBJ2-5
TGTGCCAGCAGCCCGGGCAGGGGCGGAGAGACCCAGTACTTC
CASSPGRGGETQYF
>TRBD1|TRBV5-4|-|TRBJ1-2
TGTGCCAGCAGCTCCGGGACAGGGGGCTTCTATGGCTACACCTTC
CASSSGTGGFYGYTF
>-|TRBV28|-|TRBJ2-7
TGTGCCAGCAGGTCCCTCGGGTCTCACTCCCTCTTCATCTACGAGCAGTACTTC
CASRSLGSHSLFIYEQYF
>-|TRBV19|once|TRBJ1-1
TGTGCCAGTAGTCTCCATGGGCCCCTATCGGCTGAAGCTTTCTTT
CASSLHGPLSAEAFF
>-|TRBV30|-|TRBJ2-1
TGTGCCTGGAGTGTACGGGACAATGAGCAGTTCTTC
CAWSVRDNEQFF
>-|TRBV18|-|TRBJ1-2
TGTGCCAGCTCACCGGAGTCAGTTTATGGCTACACCTTC
CASSPESVYGYTF
>-|TRBV11-2|-|TRBJ2-7
TGTGCCAGCACCAAGTGGAAGAGGGAACTCCGCTCCTACGAGCAGTACTTC
CASTKWKRELRSYEQYF
>TRBD2|TRBV5-1|-|TRBJ2-5
TGCGCCAGCAGCTTGGGAGCGGGGGAAGAGACCCAGTACTTC
CASSLGAGEETQYF
>TRBD1|TRBV7-9|-|TRBJ2-6
TGTGCCAGCAGCGGACGGGACAGCGCGCCCTCTGGGGCCAACGTCCTGACTTTC
CASSGRDSAPSGANVLTF
>-|TRBV7-6|-|TRBJ2-2
TGTGCCAGCAGCCACCTAGTCACCGGGGAGCTGTTTTTT
CASSHLVTGELFF
>TRBD1|TRBV19|-|TRBJ1-2
TGTGCCAGTGGAGGACAGGGACTCTATGGCTACACCTTC
CASGGQGLYGYTF
>TRBD2|TRBV3-1/TRBV3-2|-|TRBJ2-1
TGTGCCAGCAGCCTCGGGGTAGCGGGCCACAATGAGCAGTTCTTC
CASSLGVAGHNEQFF
>-|TRBV28|-|TRBJ2-4
TGTGCCAGCAGCCTAGGGGAATACATTCAGTACTTC
CASSLGEYIQYF
>-|TRBV7-2|-|TRBJ2-1
TGTGCCAGCACCCTGCAGGGCCATGAGCAGTTCTTC
CASTLQGHEQFF
>-|TRBV9|few|TRBJ1-2
TGTGCCAGCAGCGTAGGAGGTTACTATGGCTACACCTTC
CASSVGGYYGYTF
>TRBD1|TRBV5-4|-|TRBJ2-7
TGTGCCAGCACCGTGGACAGGGCTACCTACGAGCAGTACTTC
CASTVDRATYEQYF
>TRBD1|TRBV11-2|-|TRBJ2-7
TGTGCCAGCAGCTTATCAGGGGGATCCTTCTTCTTC
CASSLSGGSFFF
>-|TRBV19|-|TRBJ2-1
TGTGCCAGTAGTATTCGAGGTGCTCTGGGGAGTGAGCAGTTCTTC
CASSIRGALGSEQFF
>-|TRBV19|-|TRBJ2-1
TGTGCCAGTAGTTCTAGGGCTAGCCGTCCCTACAATGAGCAGTTCTTC
CASSSRASRPYNEQFF
>-|TRBV10-3|-|TRBJ2-7
TGTGCCATCAGTGAATCACTTAGCTCCTACGAGCAGTACTTC
CAISESLSSYEQYF
>TRBD2|TRBV6-5|-|TRBJ2-7
TGTGCCAGCGCCGCTATGGGGGGGGGAAACGAGCAGTACTTC
CASAAMGGGNEQYF
>-|TRBV7-8|-|TRBJ1-2
TGTGCCAGCAGCTTATCCGGAGTTAACTATGGCTACACCTTC
CASSLSGVNYGYTF
>TRBD2|TRBV5-1|-|TRBJ2-5
TGCGCCAGCAGCTTCGGACTAGCGGGGACGGAGGGGACCCAGTACTTC
CASSFGLAGTEGTQYF
>-|TRBV20-1|-|TRBJ1-2
TGCAGTGCTAGTAAGGGGATTGGCTACACCTTC
CSASKGIGYTF
>TRBD2|TRBV9|-|TRBJ2-5
TGTGCCAGCAGCTCGGGGGGTAACCAAGAGACCCAGTACTTC
CASSSGGNQETQYF
>-|TRBV27|-|TRBJ1-3
TGTGCCAGCAGCAGCGGGCGGGGGTTCTCTGGTGGAAACACCATATATTTT
CASSSGRGFSGGNTIYF
>TRBD1|TRBV9|-|TRBJ1-2
TGTGCCAGCAGCGTAGGGGACAGGCACCGGGATGGCTACACCTTC
CASSVGDRHRDGYTF
>TRBD1|TRBV4-2|-|TRBJ2-7
TGTGCCAGCAGCCAAATACAGGGGAGCTCCTACGAGCAGTACTTC
CASSQIQGSSYEQYF
>-|TRBV12-1|-|TRBJ1-1
TGTGCCAGCAGCCACAGGGAGAACACTGAAGCTTTCTTT
CASSHRENTEAFF
>-|TRBV11-2|-|TRBJ2-7
TGTGCCAGCAGCTTAGGTGGGGCCTCCTACGAGCAGTACTTC
CASSLGGASYEQYF
>TRBD1|TRBV10-3|-|TRBJ2-7
TGTGCCATCAGTGAAGGGGGGACAGGGTATCGCTACGAGCAGTACTTC
CAISEGGTGYRYEQYF
>-|TRBV5-5|-|TRBJ2-6
TGTGCCAGCAGCCTTGAGGCCGGGAAAGGGGCCAACGTCCTGACTTTC
CASSLEAGKGANVLTF
>TRBD2|TRBV10-2|-|TRBJ2-3
TGCGCCAGCAGTGAGTCGGGACTAAGAAAGTATTTT
CASSESGLRKYF
>-|TRBV7-2|few|TRBJ2-7
TGTGCCAGCAGCTTAGGGTCTAAAAGCCCCTACGAGCAGTACTTC
CASSLGSKSPYEQYF
>-|TRBV2|-|TRBJ1-2
TGTGCCAGCAAGGCCGGGGACATCTATGGCTACACCTTC
CASKAGDIYGYTF
>-|TRBV5-1|-|TRBJ2-1
TGCGCCAGCAGCTTTTACGGTGAGCAGTTCTTC
CASSFYGEQFF
>TRBD1|TRBV29-1|-|TRBJ1-2
TGCAGCGTAGAACGACAGGGTTTTGGCTACACCTTC
CSVERQGFGYTF
>TRBD2|TRBV2|-|TRBJ2-1
TGTGCCAGCAGTACCCCGAGGGGCAGGGAAGCTAGCGGAACTATCAATGAGCAGTTCTTC
CASSTPRGREASGTINEQFF
>-|TRBV7-2|-|TRBJ1-4
TGTGCCAGCAGCCTTGCGGGCGAGCAAAAACTGTTTTTT
CASSLAGEQKLFF
>-|TRBV10-3|-|TRBJ1-1
TGTGCCATCAGCCACTCGACAGGGAACACTGAAGCTTTCTTT
CAISHSTGNTEAFF
>-|TRBV6-5|once|TRBJ2-3
TGTGCCAGCAGTTACTCGAACCAAAACAGAAATACGCAGTATTTT
CASSYSNQNRNTQYF
>TRBD1|TRBV10-3|few|TRBJ2-7
TGTGCCATCAGTGAGTCAGACAGGGCGACCCACGAGCAGTACTTC
CAISESDRATHEQYF
>TRBD1|TRBV2|-|TRBJ1-5
TGTGCCAGCAGTGCGGCAGGGGGCCCCCAGCCCCAGCATTTT
CASSAAGGPQPQHF
>-|TRBV10-2|-|TRBJ1-5
TGCGCCACCGAACAGGGAGTGGGTCAGCCCCAGCATTTT
CATEQGVGQPQHF
>-|TRBV24-1|-|TRBJ1-1
TGTGCCACCAGTGGCCGAGGTAGTTCTTTCTTT
CATSGRGSSFF
>-|TRBV5-8|-|TRBJ1-1
TGTGCCAGCAGCTTCCGACGGGTAAACACTGAAGCTTTCTTT
CASSFRRVNTEAFF